This T cell receptor beta chain comes out of a study of T cells in Graves' hyperthyroidism and ophthalmopathy. Study-level information: Peripheral blood samples were taken at initial diagnosis, prior to any treatment.

Template material for amplifying TCR beta CDR3 regions consisted of RNA transcripts. TCR CDR3 regions were first amplified by RT-PCR with HTBI primers. TCRdb passed the multiplex PCR reads through MiXCR, listing each CDR3 protein once. The sample has about 300,000 distinct CDR3 sequences, approximately 15% seen once; the top ten hold roughly 7.9%. Graves' hyperthyroidism showing no ophthalmopathy progression within 18 months was considered stable. Findings of the study overall: Separation of ophthalmopathy from stable hyperthyroidism was achieved by a 13 V-J model. Blood also held most thyroid clonotypes expanded beyond 0.001.

At least ten counts were recorded for this clonotype. The target antigen is unknown. There are 15 residues in the CDR3. V lost 2 bases, J lost 10 bases, and 12 bases stayed unmatched. Germline loops: CDR1 SGDLS, CDR2 YYNGEE. The source material was blood. The clonotype comes from a woman between 35 and 50 years old with Graves' hyperthyroidism. This chain links TRBV9 with TRBJ2-1; the match to TRBD2 covers 7 bases. The CDR3 reads CASSVLAAPGWEQFF. The CDR3 DNA sequence: TGTGCCAGCAGCGTCCTAGCGGCTCCCGGATGGGAGCAGTTCTTC.